This TCR beta chain was found in a study of shared clonotypes between healthy human individuals. CDR3 length equals 12 residues. V was clipped by 6 bases and J by 10 bases; unmatched bases: 3. The germline V gene has CDR1 MNHNY and CDR2 SVGAGI (reference sequence). Every contributor of samples was a Caucasian grown-up residing in Nashville, Tennessee. CD4+ cells yielded CD45RA+ naive and CD45RA-negative memory subsets. Once extracted for a subset, genomic DNA was divided evenly among several immunoSEQ plates. The protocol was immunoSEQ multiplex PCR, while the TCRdb copy is restricted to in-frame clones and leaves out a portion. The data hold roughly 1,600,000 clones, with approximately 98.5% observed a single time. To note about this clone: Antigen specificity is unknown.

Study-wide points: Sample collection involved blood only; tissue repertoires are likely different.

This receptor was taken from a man aged 25 to 40 in good health. Material for sequencing was naive CD4+ T cells sorted from blood. Subset defined: CD45RA+ positively selected. The chain joins TRBV6-6 to TRBJ2-1; 10 nucleotides match TRBD2. CDR3 region: CASSFSGGEQFF. The CDR3 region has the DNA TGTGCCAGCAGCTTTAGCGGGGGGGAGCAGTTCTTC.